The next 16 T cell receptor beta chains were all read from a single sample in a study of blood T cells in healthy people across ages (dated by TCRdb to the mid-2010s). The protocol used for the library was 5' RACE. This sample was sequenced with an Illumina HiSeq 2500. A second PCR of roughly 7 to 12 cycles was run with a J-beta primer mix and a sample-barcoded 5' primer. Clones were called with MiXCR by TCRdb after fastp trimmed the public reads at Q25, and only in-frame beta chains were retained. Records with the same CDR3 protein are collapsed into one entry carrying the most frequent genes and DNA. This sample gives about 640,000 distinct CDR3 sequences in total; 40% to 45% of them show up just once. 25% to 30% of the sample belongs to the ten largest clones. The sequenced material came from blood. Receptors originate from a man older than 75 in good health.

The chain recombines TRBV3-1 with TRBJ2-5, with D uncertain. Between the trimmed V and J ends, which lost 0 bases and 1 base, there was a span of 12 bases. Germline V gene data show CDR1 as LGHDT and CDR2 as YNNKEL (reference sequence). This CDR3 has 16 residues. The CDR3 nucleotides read TGTGCCAGCAGCCAAGACGTACGGCGTTTCCAAGAGACCCAGTACTTC. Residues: CASSQDVRRFQETQYF.

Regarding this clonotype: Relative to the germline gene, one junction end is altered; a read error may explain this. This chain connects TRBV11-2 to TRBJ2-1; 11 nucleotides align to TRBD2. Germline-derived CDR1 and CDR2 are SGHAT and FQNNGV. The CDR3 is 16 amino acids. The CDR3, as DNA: TGTGCCGGCAGCTCGTCTACTAGCGGGAGAGGCAATGAGCAGTTCTTC. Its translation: CAGSSSTSGRGNEQFF.

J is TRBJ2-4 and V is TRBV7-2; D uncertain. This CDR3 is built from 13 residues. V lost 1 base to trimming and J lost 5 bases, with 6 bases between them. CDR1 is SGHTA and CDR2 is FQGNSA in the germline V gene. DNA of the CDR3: TGTGCCAGCAGCTTAGTAATAGAAAACATTCAGTACTTC. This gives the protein CASSLVIENIQYF.

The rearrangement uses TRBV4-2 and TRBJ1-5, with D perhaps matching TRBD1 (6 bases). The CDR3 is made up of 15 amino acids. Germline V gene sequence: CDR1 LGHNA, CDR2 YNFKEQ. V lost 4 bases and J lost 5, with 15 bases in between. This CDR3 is CASSPLEQGDQPQHF. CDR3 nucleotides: TGTGCCAGCAGCCCTTTGGAACAGGGCGATCAGCCCCAGCATTTT.

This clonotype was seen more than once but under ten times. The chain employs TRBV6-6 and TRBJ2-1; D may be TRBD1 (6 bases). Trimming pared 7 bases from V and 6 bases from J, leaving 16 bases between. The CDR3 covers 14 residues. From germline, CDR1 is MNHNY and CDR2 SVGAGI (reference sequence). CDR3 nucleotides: TGTGCCAGCATTGGGCAGGGGTATTTCAATGAGCAGTTCTTC. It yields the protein CASIGQGYFNEQFF.

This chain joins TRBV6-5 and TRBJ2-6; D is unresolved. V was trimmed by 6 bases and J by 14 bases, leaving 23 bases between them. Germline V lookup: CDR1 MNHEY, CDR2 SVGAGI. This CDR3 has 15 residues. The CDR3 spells CASSLDTPASAFLTF. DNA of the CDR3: TGTGCCAGCAGCCTCGATACCCCGGCGTCGGCCTTCCTGACTTTC.

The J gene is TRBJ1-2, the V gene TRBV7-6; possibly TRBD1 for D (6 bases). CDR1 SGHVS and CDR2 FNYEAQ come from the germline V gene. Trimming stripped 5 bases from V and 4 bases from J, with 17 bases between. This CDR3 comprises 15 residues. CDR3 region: CASSPARGGLYGYTF. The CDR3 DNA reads TGTGCCAGCAGCCCCGCCCGGGGGGGCCTCTATGGCTACACCTTC. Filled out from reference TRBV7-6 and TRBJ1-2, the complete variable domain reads GAGVSQSPRYKVTKRGQDVALRCDPISGHVSLYWYRQALGQGPEFLTYFNYEAQQDKSGLPNDRFSAERPEGSISTLTIQRTEQRDSAMYRCASSPARGGLYGYTFGSGTRLTVV.

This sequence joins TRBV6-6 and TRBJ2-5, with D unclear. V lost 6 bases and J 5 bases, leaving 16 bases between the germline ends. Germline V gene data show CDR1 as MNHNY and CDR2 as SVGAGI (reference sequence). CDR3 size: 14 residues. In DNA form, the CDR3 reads TGTGCCAGCAGCCACCCTGTCGGTGGCGAGACCCAGTACTTC. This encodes CASSHPVGGETQYF.

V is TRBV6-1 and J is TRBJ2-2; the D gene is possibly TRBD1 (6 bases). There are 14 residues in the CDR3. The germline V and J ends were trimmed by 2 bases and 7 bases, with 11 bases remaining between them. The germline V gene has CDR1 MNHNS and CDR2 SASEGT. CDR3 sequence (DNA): TGTGCCAGCAGTGAATCACAGGGCGTCGGGGAGCTGTTTTTT. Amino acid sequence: CASSESQGVGELFF.

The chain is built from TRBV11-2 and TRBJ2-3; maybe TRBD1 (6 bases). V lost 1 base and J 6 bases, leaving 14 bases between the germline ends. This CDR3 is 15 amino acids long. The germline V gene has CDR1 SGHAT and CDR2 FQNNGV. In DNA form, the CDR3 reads TGTGCCAGCAGCTTAGCAGGATATCAGGGGGATACGCAGTATTTT. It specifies CASSLAGYQGDTQYF.

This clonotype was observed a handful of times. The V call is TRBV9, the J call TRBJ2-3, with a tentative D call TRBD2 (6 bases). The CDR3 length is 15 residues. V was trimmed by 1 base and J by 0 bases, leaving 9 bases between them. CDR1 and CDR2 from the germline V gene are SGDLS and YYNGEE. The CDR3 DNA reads TGTGCCAGCAGCGTATTGGAGGGGAGCACAGATACGCAGTATTTT. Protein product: CASSVLEGSTDTQYF.

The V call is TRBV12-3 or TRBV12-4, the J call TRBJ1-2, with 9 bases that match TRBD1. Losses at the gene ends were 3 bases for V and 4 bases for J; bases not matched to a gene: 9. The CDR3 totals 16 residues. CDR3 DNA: TGTGCCAGCAGTTTCTCGGGCGGGACAGGGCGCTATGGCTACACCTTC. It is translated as CASSFSGGTGRYGYTF.

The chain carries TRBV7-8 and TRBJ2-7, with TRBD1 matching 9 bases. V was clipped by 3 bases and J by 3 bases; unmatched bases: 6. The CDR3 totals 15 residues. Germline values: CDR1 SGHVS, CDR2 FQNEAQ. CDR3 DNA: TGTGCCAGCAGCTTCTTGGGACAGGGATACTACGAGCAGTACTTC. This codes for CASSFLGQGYYEQYF.

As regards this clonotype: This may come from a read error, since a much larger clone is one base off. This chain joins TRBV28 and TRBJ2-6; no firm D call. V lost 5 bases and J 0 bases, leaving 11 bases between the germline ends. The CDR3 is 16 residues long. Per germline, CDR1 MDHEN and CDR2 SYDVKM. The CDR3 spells CASSPYGPSGANVLTF. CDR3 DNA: TGTGCCAGCAGTCCGTACGGCCCCTCTGGGGCCAACGTCCTGACTTTC. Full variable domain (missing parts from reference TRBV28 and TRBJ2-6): DVKVTQSSRYLVKRTGEKVFLECVQDMDHENMFWYRQDPGLGLRLIYFSYDVKMKEKGDIPEGYSVSREKKERFSLILESASTNQTSMYLCASSPYGPSGANVLTFGAGSRLTVL.

The CDR3 here is CSVAGGQEGNYGYTF. For the CDR3, the DNA is TGCAGCGTTGCGGGGGGACAGGAGGGAAACTATGGCTACACCTTC. The genes are TRBV29-1 and TRBJ1-2; 8 bases match TRBD1. V was pared by 4 bases and J by 2 bases, with 9 bases of the junction left unmatched. Germline loops: CDR1 SQVTM, CDR2 ANQGSEA. The CDR3 contains 15 residues.

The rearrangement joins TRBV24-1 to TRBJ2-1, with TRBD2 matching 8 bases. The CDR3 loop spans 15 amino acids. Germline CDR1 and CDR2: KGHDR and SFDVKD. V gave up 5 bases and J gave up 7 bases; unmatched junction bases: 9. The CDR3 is CATSVGREGGNEQFF. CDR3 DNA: TGTGCCACCAGTGTCGGACGGGAGGGTGGTAATGAGCAGTTCTTC.